The 27 T cell receptor beta chains presented below share a single source sample, sequenced in a study of blood T cells in healthy people across ages. Sample-barcoded 5' priming and a J-beta primer mix drove a second PCR of roughly 6 to 12 cycles. Via MiXCR, TCRdb re-called the 5' RACE reads, giving one row per CDR3 protein. The table shows under 850,000 distinct CDR3 sequences, with roughly 40% occurring only once. The specimen was blood. The receptors were gathered from a man younger than 35 in good health.

This clonotype was counted ten times or more. This chain connects TRBV7-9 to TRBJ2-1; TRBD1 might be the D (5 bases). Germline lookup yields CDR1 SEHNR and CDR2 FQNEAQ (reference sequence). The CDR3 extends over 14 amino acids. V was pared by 2 bases and J by 6 bases, with 11 bases between. The CDR3 protein is CASSLSGRANEQFF. The CDR3 coding sequence is TGTGCCAGCAGCTTATCAGGCAGGGCCAATGAGCAGTTCTTC.

This clonotype was observed a few times. V and J are TRBV5-1 and TRBJ2-1; the D gene is possibly TRBD1 (5 bases). V was shortened by 0 bases and J by 5 bases, with 12 bases between the two germline ends. Germline V gene sequence: CDR1 SGHRS, CDR2 YFSETQ. The CDR3 contains 15 residues. CDR3 in amino acids: CASSLGPLGDNEQFF. CDR3 bases: TGCGCCAGCAGCTTGGGACCTCTAGGGGACAATGAGCAGTTCTTC.

A few counts support this clonotype. The chain couples TRBV2 to TRBJ2-1; D gene uncertain. Germline lookup yields CDR1 SNHLY and CDR2 FYNNEI. Trimming took off 8 bases at V and 10 bases at J, with 15 bases between the two ends. The CDR3 sequence is 12 residues long. The CDR3 DNA reads as TGTGCCAGCCAAAGTCCTAGGCGGGAGCAGTTCTTC. This sequence encodes CASQSPRREQFF.

This clonotype has a handful of counts. V gene TRBV2 combines with J gene TRBJ2-3; TRBD2 matches 12 bases. The junction had 5 bases not matched to a gene; V was cut back by 10 bases and J by 3 bases. The CDR3 contains 14 residues. Germline assignment: CDR1 SNHLY and CDR2 FYNNEI. The CDR3: CANRLAGETDTQYF. The CDR3 DNA is TGTGCCAATCGACTAGCGGGGGAAACAGATACGCAGTATTTT.

This sequence joins TRBV20-1 and TRBJ2-7; D is undetermined. The J call is in doubt because the DNA end fits TRBJ2-4 better. Germline V lookup: CDR1 DFQATT, CDR2 SNEGSKA (reference sequence). This CDR3 comprises 16 residues. The DNA for the CDR3 is TGCAGTGCTAGAAAATGGGCCAGTGGAGCCAAAAACATTCAGTACTTC. Its translation is CSARKWASGAKNIQYF.

The V and J genes are TRBV10-3 and TRBJ2-2; 7 bases are shared with TRBD1. The CDR3 covers 15 residues. CDR1 and CDR2 (germline): ENHRY, SYGVKD. J lost 1 base, V lost 6 bases, and 5 bases had no gene match. The CDR3 spells CAIRPGTENTGELFF. For the CDR3, the DNA is TGTGCCATCAGACCCGGGACAGAGAACACCGGGGAGCTGTTTTTT.

This chain links TRBV6-1 with TRBJ1-5, with no clear D. V was pared by 1 base and J by 7 bases, with 2 bases between. CDR1 is MNHNS, CDR2 SASEGT, per germline. This CDR3 comprises 11 residues. The CDR3 protein is CASSEVQPQHF. The CDR3 DNA sequence: TGTGCCAGCAGTGAAGTCCAGCCCCAGCATTTT.

There are a few counts of this clonotype. V usage is TRBV19 and J usage is TRBJ2-5; 9 bases match TRBD1. Germline-derived CDR1 and CDR2 are LNHDA and SQIVND (reference sequence). Unmatched junction bases numbered 6, after V lost 3 bases and J lost 4 bases. The CDR3 spans 15 residues. DNA for the CDR3: TGTGCCAGTAGTATCCACCGGGGACAGGGAGAGACCCAGTACTTC. Translated, it gives CASSIHRGQGETQYF. The full variable domain, with the rest looked up from reference TRBV19 and TRBJ2-5, is DGGITQSPKYLFRKEGQNVTLSCEQNLNHDAMYWYRQDPGQGLRLIYYSQIVNDFQKGDIAEGYSVSREKKESFPLTVTSAQKNPTAFYLCASSIHRGQGETQYFGPGTRLLVL.

On this clonotype itself: A much larger clone differs from this one at a single base, so this may be a read error. This chain links TRBV6-5 with TRBJ2-7; 7 nucleotides line up with TRBD2. In germline, CDR1 is MNHEY, CDR2 SVGAGI. This CDR3 contains 15 residues. CDR3 nucleotides: TGTGCCTGCAGGCTAGCGGAGCCCATCTCCTACGAGCAGTACTTC. It codes for CACRLAEPISYEQYF.

This clonotype was counted a few times. J is TRBJ2-7 and V is TRBV5-4, with 7 bases lining up with TRBD1. V lost 6 bases to trimming and J lost 2 bases; unmatched junction nucleotides: 14. The CDR3 contains 16 residues. Germline CDR1 is SGHNT and CDR2 is YYREEE (reference sequence). The CDR3 loop is CASTPGTDLLTYEQYF. Here the CDR3 DNA reads TGTGCCAGCACTCCCGGGACAGACCTCCTGACCTACGAGCAGTACTTC.

A remark on this clonotype: Possible read error: a much larger clone is one base away. The chain uses TRBV5-1 and TRBJ1-4; D uncertain. Germline V gives CDR1 SGHRS, CDR2 YFSETQ. V was trimmed by 6 bases and J by 5 bases, leaving 14 bases between them. The CDR3 is 14 residues long. CDR3 region: CASIFLPENEKLFF. DNA for the CDR3: TGCGCCAGCATCTTTCTGCCGGAGAATGAAAAACTGTTTTTT.

This sequence joins TRBV6-2 or TRBV6-3 and TRBJ1-6; D is uncertain. This CDR3 has 18 amino acids. From germline, CDR1 is MNHEY and CDR2 SVGEGT. V lost 0 bases, J lost 1 base, and 13 bases lay in between. DNA for the CDR3: TGTGCCAGCAGTTACTCGGCCCGGGGAGGATCCTATAATTCACCCCTCCACTTT. Amino acid sequence: CASSYSARGGSYNSPLHF.

This clonotype occurred a few times. V gene TRBV25-1 combines with J gene TRBJ2-1; 10 nucleotides line up with TRBD2. The end of the DNA fits TRBJ2-7 better, so the J call may be wrong. Germline CDR1 MGHDK, CDR2 SYGVNS. The CDR3 runs to 16 residues. CDR3 in DNA: TGTGCCAGCAGTGACTACCTAGCGGGGGCTACGGATGAGCAGTACTTC. This codes for CASSDYLAGATDEQYF.

This chain uses TRBV6-1 with TRBJ2-3; D is possibly TRBD2 (6 bases). The CDR3 extends over 17 amino acids. The V gene's germline CDR1 is MNHNS and CDR2 SASEGT. The ends were cut back, 6 bases at V and 2 bases at J, with 21 bases in the middle. CDR3 amino acids: CASRVWRGTDLTDTQYF. DNA for the CDR3: TGTGCCAGCAGGGTCTGGAGGGGAACGGACCTCACAGATACGCAGTATTTT.

CDR3 loop: CASSLRSLANEEETQYF. The CDR3 region has the DNA TGTGCCAGCAGCCTCAGGTCACTAGCGAATGAGGAGGAGACCCAGTACTTC. The chain has TRBV7-9 and TRBJ2-5; TRBD2 agrees at 7 bases. CDR3 size: 17 residues. J lost 5 bases, V lost 5 bases, and 17 bases had no gene match. Germline V gene lookup returns CDR1 SEHNR and CDR2 FQNEAQ (reference sequence).

V is TRBV4-3 and J is TRBJ1-5; 8 bases are a match to TRBD1. CDR3 size: 15 residues. CDR1 is LGHNA and CDR2 is YSLEER in the germline V gene. The ends lost 1 base at V and 5 bases at J; junction bases unmatched: 4. The CDR3 reads CASSQGDRGDQPQHF. The CDR3 DNA is TGCGCCAGCAGCCAAGGTGACAGGGGCGATCAGCCCCAGCATTTT.

This clonotype has more than one count but fewer than ten. The chain has TRBV20-1 and TRBJ2-1, with D possibly matching TRBD2 (7 bases). The last part of the DNA fits TRBJ2-7 better; the J call may be wrong. CDR3 length: 14 amino acids. Germline CDR1 and CDR2: DFQATT and SNEGSKA (reference sequence). The CDR3 sequence: CSAGGAQIYNEQYF. The CDR3 nucleotides read TGCAGTGCTGGGGGGGCCCAAATTTACAATGAGCAGTACTTC.

The rearrangement joins TRBV12-3 or TRBV12-4 to TRBJ1-1, with TRBD1 matching 9 bases. The trim removed 6 bases at V and 4 bases at J, leaving 6 bases unmatched. The length of the CDR3 is 14 residues. The CDR3 DNA reads TGTGCCAGCAGCACACAGGGGGCCAGCACTGAAGCTTTCTTT. The encoded protein is CASSTQGASTEAFF.

This clonotype has just a few counts. This sequence joins TRBV4-1 and TRBJ1-2; perhaps TRBD1 as D (5 bases). Looked up from germline, CDR1 is MGHRA and CDR2 is YSYEKL. Trimming stripped 4 bases from V and 3 bases from J, with 9 bases between. This CDR3 spans 13 amino acids. This chain's CDR3 is CASSPDTYYGYTF. The CDR3 region has the DNA TGCGCCAGCAGCCCGGACACCTACTATGGCTACACCTTC.

The chain has TRBV28 and TRBJ2-1, with 9 bases fitting TRBD2. Germline-derived CDR1 and CDR2 are MDHEN and SYDVKM. There are 16 residues in the CDR3. Trimming removed 7 bases from V and 6 bases from J; junction bases left unmatched: 13. The chain's CDR3 is CASIPLLAGVRNEQFF. The CDR3 coding sequence is TGTGCCAGCATCCCGCTATTAGCGGGGGTTCGCAATGAGCAGTTCTTC.

This clonotype appeared once. V and J are TRBV29-1 and TRBJ2-7, with D possibly TRBD1 on 6 matching bases. With 4 bases removed from V and 1 base from J, the gap between germline ends came to 14 bases. The CDR3 is 14 amino acids. CDR1 and CDR2 from the germline V gene are SQVTM and ANQGSEA. CDR3 nucleotides: TGCAGCGTTGCCCCAGGGGAGAAGTCCTACGAGCAGTACTTC. It yields the protein CSVAPGEKSYEQYF.

Comments on this clonotype: This may stem from a read error, because a much larger clone lies one nucleotide away. The chain combines TRBV20-1 with TRBJ2-5; 14 bases fit TRBD2. CDR1 is DFQATT and CDR2 is SNEGSKA in the germline V gene (reference sequence). V shed 3 bases, J shed 11 bases, and the junction held 14 bases outside the gene matches. The CDR3 extends over 16 amino acids. The DNA for the CDR3 is TGCAGTGCTAGCCCCGGACTAGCGGGGGGTAGGGGTGAGCAGTACTTC. Encoded protein: CSASPGLAGGRGEQYF.

The chain joins TRBV9 to TRBJ1-3; no reliable D call. This CDR3 region has 19 residues. Trimming pared 0 bases from V and 0 bases from J, leaving 19 bases between. Germline values: CDR1 SGDLS, CDR2 YYNGEE. The CDR3 DNA follows: TGTGCCAGCAGCGTAGGCAGTCCGGGCTTAATTACCTCTGGAAACACCATATATTTT. It encodes CASSVGSPGLITSGNTIYF.

This clonotype was found a few times. The gene calls are TRBV12-3 or TRBV12-4 and TRBJ2-2; D tentatively reads TRBD1 or TRBD2 (5 bases each). The V and J ends lost 2 bases and 5 bases respectively, with 12 bases between them. There are 15 residues in the CDR3. The CDR3 DNA reads as TGTGCCAGCAGTTTAAGCGGAGAGGGGACCGGGGAGCTGTTTTTT. Its protein product is CASSLSGEGTGELFF.

Details on this clonotype: One end of the junction does not line up with germline, which may come from a read error. The chain couples TRBV28 to TRBJ1-2, with D maybe TRBD1 (6 bases). This CDR3 spans 15 amino acids. Germline V gives CDR1 MDHEN, CDR2 SYDVKM. The CDR3 protein is CASSFPGQRDYDYTF. The CDR3 DNA reads as TGTGCCAGCAGTTTTCCGGGACAACGCGACTATGACTACACCTTC.

In this sample, this clonotype turned up many times. The chain uses TRBV5-1 and TRBJ2-3, with D possibly matching TRBD1 (5 bases). Germline values: CDR1 SGHRS, CDR2 YFSETQ. This CDR3 contains 16 residues. V dropped 0 bases and J dropped 9 bases, with 20 bases sitting between them. CDR3 sequence: CASSLAADLGKGTQYF. The CDR3 coding sequence is TGCGCCAGCAGCTTGGCGGCGGACCTAGGCAAGGGGACGCAGTATTTT. Filled out from reference TRBV5-1 and TRBJ2-3, the complete variable domain reads KAGVTQTPRYLIKTRGQQVTLSCSPISGHRSVSWYQQTPGQGLQFLFEYFSETQRNKGNFPGRFSGRQFSNSRSEMNVSTLELGDSALYLCASSLAADLGKGTQYFGPGTRLTVL.

This clonotype occurred many times. V is TRBV28 and J is TRBJ1-5; 7 nucleotides align to TRBD1. After removal of 6 bases from V and 5 bases from J, the junction contained 7 bases not matched to a gene. Germline V gives CDR1 MDHEN, CDR2 SYDVKM. CDR3 length: 14 amino acids. The CDR3 nucleotides are TGTGCCAGCAGGCGCGGACAGGCCTATCAGCCCCAGCATTTT. This sequence encodes CASRRGQAYQPQHF.